Shown below are 4 T cell receptor beta chains from a single sample sequenced in a study of blood T cells in healthy people across ages. Next came a second PCR, run for about 6 to 11 cycles, which used a sample-barcoded 5' primer along with a J-beta primer mix. TCRdb itself ran the 5' RACE reads through MiXCR, one entry per CDR3 protein. The data show hundreds of thousands of distinct CDR3 sequences, 45% to 50% seen once. The specimen was blood. These receptors were collected from a woman aged 55-69 years in good health.

The chain carries TRBV6-2 or TRBV6-3 and TRBJ2-1, with a possible D match to TRBD1 (6 bases). The CDR3 length is 19 residues. The V end lost 4 bases, the J end lost 3 bases, and 25 bases lay between the germline ends. Looked up from germline, CDR1 is MNHEY and CDR2 is SVGEGT. For the CDR3, the DNA is TGTGCCAGCAGTTTCTCCTCGGGCAGGGCGACACAGGGCTACAATGAGCAGTTCTTC. This gives the protein CASSFSSGRATQGYNEQFF.

CDR3 nucleotide sequence: TGTGCCACCAGCAGAGAGGGGACAGTCACAGATACGCAGTATTTT. As protein: CATSREGTVTDTQYF. The chain joins TRBV15 to TRBJ2-3; TRBD1 matches at 7 bases. Per the germline V gene, CDR1 is LNHNV and CDR2 is YYDKDF (reference sequence). J lost 2 bases, V lost 0 bases, and 2 bases had no gene match. There are 15 residues in the CDR3.

V is TRBV4-1 and J is TRBJ2-3, with D perhaps TRBD1 (5 bases). V lost 3 bases and J 6 bases, leaving 13 bases between the germline ends. CDR1 and CDR2 (germline): MGHRA, YSYEKL. This CDR3 has 14 amino acids. The CDR3 bases are TGCGCCAGCAGCCAGACCGACAGTACGGATACGCAGTATTTT. Its protein is CASSQTDSTDTQYF.

In its sample, this clonotype was seen a few times. CDR3 residues: CASSIGPGLAGGYEQFF. The CDR3 nucleotides read TGTGCCAGTAGTATAGGCCCAGGACTAGCGGGAGGTTATGAGCAGTTCTTC. The rearrangement uses TRBV19 and TRBJ2-1; 14 bases are a match to TRBD2. Germline V gene sequence: CDR1 LNHDA, CDR2 SQIVND (reference sequence). This CDR3 has 17 amino acids. The V gene end was trimmed by 1 base and the J gene end by 8 bases; junction bases not matched to a gene: 7.